The clone carrying this T cell receptor beta chain was observed many times. Its antigen remains unknown. This sample is part of a study of regulatory T cells in long-lasting Graves disease. General study findings and limits: When disease was persistent, TRBV28, TRBJ1-2 and TRBJ2-5 were the favored segments.

Trimming left V 0 bases short and J 1 base short, with 9 bases between. This CDR3 region has 15 residues. Germline assignment: CDR1 PRHDT and CDR2 FYEKMQ (reference sequence). Time point indicated: newly diagnosed GD, antithyroid drugs for less than 3 months. The TCR library was made from RNA that had been extracted from PBMCs in TRIzol. Investigators prepared the TCR beta libraries by applying iRepertoire HTBI primers and Arm-PCR of CDR3 regions. MiXCR, run by TCRdb on the multiplex PCR reads, gives a single entry per CDR3 protein. The sample yields about 220,000 distinct CDR3 sequences, around a fifth seen once. These data also formed part of another study, on T cells in Graves' hyperthyroidism and ophthalmopathy. According to that study: The study defined stable Graves' hyperthyroidism as no ophthalmopathy progression within 18 months.

This clonotype was sampled from a woman in her twenties or thirties with Graves disease. Sequenced here: peripheral blood mononuclear cells (PBMCs), sampled at new diagnosis, from a patient treated with antithyroid drugs. This chain joins TRBV13 and TRBJ1-1; TRBD1 is a possible D gene (5 bases). CDR3 region: CASSLGFQGNTEAFF. CDR3 coding DNA: TGTGCCAGCAGCTTAGGGTTTCAGGGGAACACTGAAGCTTTCTTT.